The 18 T cell receptor beta chains given below trace back to one sample, sequenced in a study of cytomegalovirus exposure and HLA in healthy donors. Primers: 60 Vbeta forward and 13 Jbeta reverse. The protocol was immunoSEQ multiplex PCR, while the TCRdb copy is restricted to in-frame clones and leaves out a portion. The data hold some 130,000 clones, with around 76% observed a single time. The specimen was PBMCs. The receptors originated from a male donor in good health and CMV-seronegative.

The rearrangement joins TRBV30 to TRBJ1-3; the D is unclear. This CDR3 spans 14 amino acids. The V gene's germline CDR1 is GTSNPN and CDR2 SVGIG (reference sequence). V shed 2 bases and J shed 4 bases, with 12 bases lying between them. CDR3 coding DNA: TGTGCCTGGAGTCGGAGTGCTGGAGGAAACACCATATATTTT. It encodes CAWSRSAGGNTIYF.

In regard to this clone: At one end, the junction sequence differs from germline, possibly due to a read error. The chain uses TRBV7-9 and TRBJ1-1, with 8 positions matching TRBD1. The germline gives CDR1 SEHNR, CDR2 FQNEAQ (reference sequence). The CDR3 runs 14 residues. In DNA form, the CDR3 reads TGTTCCAGCAGCATCCTAGTACAGGGGGCTGAAGCTTTCTTT. Protein product: CSSSILVQGAEAFF.

The CDR3, as DNA: TGTGCCAGCACCTCGGACAGGGTCCCCTACGAGCAGTACTTC. It encodes CASTSDRVPYEQYF. The chain uses TRBV6-6 and TRBJ2-7; 8 positions agree with TRBD1. Germline V lookup: CDR1 MNHNY, CDR2 SVGAGI (reference sequence). Trimming at V came to 7 bases and at J to 2 bases, leaving 7 bases not matched to a gene. The CDR3 runs 14 residues.

This sequence joins TRBV7-3 and TRBJ2-1; 8 bases map to TRBD2. The CDR3 is 15 residues long. Germline CDR1 is SGHTA and CDR2 is FQGTGA. Losses at the gene ends were 5 bases for V and 4 bases for J; bases not matched to a gene: 7. The CDR3 reads CASSPRGGRYNEQFF. CDR3 DNA: TGTGCCAGCAGCCCTCGGGGGGGGAGATACAATGAGCAGTTCTTC. Using reference TRBV7-3 and TRBJ2-1 for the parts outside the CDR3, the full variable domain is GAGVSQTPSNKVTEKGKYVELRCDPISGHTALYWYRQSLGQGPEFLIYFQGTGAADDSGLPNDRFFAVRPEGSVSTLKIQRTERGDSAVYLCASSPRGGRYNEQFFGPGTRLTVL.

V gene TRBV4-3 combines with J gene TRBJ2-2; 7 bases are a match to TRBD2. J gave up 6 bases and V 1 base, and 11 bases lay outside the gene matches. Germline V gene lookup returns CDR1 LGHNA and CDR2 YSLEER. CDR3 length equals 17 residues. The CDR3 region is CASSQVLGGLVPGELFF. The DNA for the CDR3 is TGCGCCAGCAGCCAAGTATTGGGCGGACTAGTCCCCGGGGAGCTGTTTTTT.

The sample holds a few counts of this clone. The genes are TRBV28 and TRBJ2-4, with D tentatively TRBD2 (6 bases). Deletions cut 6 bases from V and 0 bases from J, with 15 bases between. This CDR3 has 16 amino acids. Germline CDR1 and CDR2: MDHEN and SYDVKM. CDR3: CASSDSRGLAKNIQYF. CDR3 DNA: TGTGCCAGCAGCGACTCGAGGGGACTAGCCAAAAACATTCAGTACTTC.

The V call is TRBV2, the J call TRBJ1-5; possibly TRBD1 for D (5 bases). Germline assignment: CDR1 SNHLY and CDR2 FYNNEI. Trimming left V 4 bases short and J 4 bases short, with 14 bases between. CDR3 length equals 15 residues. Written as DNA, the CDR3 is TGTGCCAGCAGTGGTGGCAGGGACTCTAATCAGCCCCAGCATTTT. Its protein is CASSGGRDSNQPQHF.

The rearrangement joins TRBV19 to TRBJ2-2, with D hard to call. Germline CDR1 and CDR2: LNHDA and SQIVND (reference sequence). V lost 1 base to trimming and J lost 5 bases, with 11 bases between them. The CDR3 totals 15 residues. In DNA form, the CDR3 reads TGTGCCAGTAGTATAGCGTGGGTGACAACCGGGGAGCTGTTTTTT. It yields the protein CASSIAWVTTGELFF.

J is TRBJ2-1 and V is TRBV27; D is undetermined. Germline assignment: CDR1 MNHEY and CDR2 SMNVEV (reference sequence). V was cut by 4 bases and J by 0 bases, with 4 bases left in between. The CDR3 is 13 amino acids. The CDR3 DNA follows: TGTGCCAGCAGTTATAGCTCCTACAATGAGCAGTTCTTC. Encoded protein: CASSYSSYNEQFF.

The chain has TRBV28 and TRBJ2-7; 7 nucleotides match TRBD2. The V gene's germline CDR1 is MDHEN and CDR2 SYDVKM. The CDR3 consists of 14 residues. The J segment lost 6 bases and the V segment lost 3 bases, leaving 8 bases of the junction unmatched. The CDR3 bases are TGTGCCAGCAGTTTCGAACTAGCGTCTAGCGAGCAGTACTTC. It specifies CASSFELASSEQYF.

This chain links TRBV2 with TRBJ2-7; TRBD2 matches 10 bases. The V gene's germline CDR1 is SNHLY and CDR2 FYNNEI. Trimming removed 8 bases from V and 0 bases from J; junction bases left unmatched: 10. The CDR3 is made up of 16 amino acids. The CDR3 reads CASVGLASFSSYEQYF. The CDR3 DNA reads as TGTGCCAGCGTGGGACTAGCGAGTTTTAGCTCCTACGAGCAGTACTTC.

This clone was observed a single time. V and J are TRBV18 and TRBJ1-3, with 9 bases fitting TRBD1. V gave up 4 bases and J gave up 3 bases; unmatched junction bases: 4. CDR1 KGHSH and CDR2 LQKENI come from the germline V gene. The CDR3 contains 15 residues. The CDR3 nucleotides read TGTGCCAGCTCACAACAGGGGGCGCTTGGAAACACCATATATTTT. Amino acid sequence: CASSQQGALGNTIYF.

CDR3 nucleotide sequence: TGTGCCAGCACGGGACAGGGGTACACAGATACGCAGTATTTT. Amino acid sequence: CASTGQGYTDTQYF. V and J are TRBV2 and TRBJ2-3; 10 positions match TRBD1. This CDR3 comprises 14 residues. The germline CDR1 and CDR2 sequences are SNHLY and FYNNEI. The trim removed 7 bases at V and 2 bases at J, leaving 3 bases unmatched.

This chain uses TRBV30 with TRBJ1-3; possible D gene TRBD1, 6 bases. From germline, CDR1 is GTSNPN and CDR2 SVGIG (reference sequence). V was trimmed by 5 bases and J by 4 bases, leaving 18 bases between them. This CDR3 has 15 residues. In DNA form, the CDR3 reads TGTGCCTGGGGTCCATTACAGGGTTACGGAAACACCATATATTTT. The encoded protein is CAWGPLQGYGNTIYF.

The rearrangement uses TRBV6-5 and TRBJ2-7, with D possibly matching TRBD2 (6 bases). Trimming left V 6 bases short and J 5 bases short, with 14 bases between. Germline CDR1 reads MNHEY; CDR2 reads SVGAGI. The CDR3 is 13 residues long. CDR3 amino acids: CASSRTRGHEQYF. Written as DNA, the CDR3 is TGTGCCAGCAGCCGTACGCGGGGCCACGAGCAGTACTTC.

The chain employs TRBV27 and TRBJ1-1; the match to TRBD1 covers 7 bases. Germline loops: CDR1 MNHEY, CDR2 SMNVEV (reference sequence). Germline trimming cut 8 bases from V and 5 bases from J; bases unmatched to any gene: 11. The CDR3 is 14 amino acids. CDR3 residues: CASYTTTGWTEAFF. The DNA of the CDR3 is TGTGCCAGCTATACGACGACAGGGTGGACTGAAGCTTTCTTT.

Remarks on this clone: Germline is not matched at one junction end, which may reflect a read error. V and J are TRBV7-9 and TRBJ1-1; unclear D gene. The CDR3 totals 10 residues. Germline V gene lookup returns CDR1 SEHNR and CDR2 FQNEAQ (reference sequence). This CDR3 is CSSSLLEAFF. DNA of the CDR3: TGTTCCAGCAGCTTACTTGAAGCTTTCTTT.

The CDR3 protein is CASAGGLNYEQYF. As DNA, the CDR3 is TGTGCCAGCGCGGGGGGCCTCAACTACGAGCAGTACTTC. The J gene is TRBJ2-7, the V gene TRBV28; 8 bases match TRBD2. The V segment lost 8 bases and the J segment 3 bases; nucleotides outside the gene matches: 6. The CDR3 covers 13 residues. CDR1 is MDHEN, CDR2 SYDVKM, per germline.